These T cell receptor beta chains were read from a single sample in a study of CD8 T cells in ankylosing spondylitis. From the 5' RACE reads, TCRdb called clonotypes with MiXCR, one entry per CDR3 protein. The sample shows approximately 250,000 distinct CDR3 sequences, 24% of them seen only once. Sequencing was carried out using blood, either unsorted or a sorted T cell fraction (not recorded which). These TCRs come from a male donor with ankylosing spondylitis or in good health (not recorded which). The CDR3 runs from the conserved cysteine through the conserved F or W. The order of the fields is V gene, D gene, J gene, clone size, CDR3 protein, CDR3 DNA. D genes are given only for firm matches. Clone size is given for some rows only: seen once, a few or many times, or a class if the clone is expanded.

>TRBV11-2|-|TRBJ1-6|-
CASSLSGVYSPLHF
TGTGCCAGCAGCCTGTCGGGTGTGTACTCACCCCTCCACTTT
>TRBV20-1|-|TRBJ2-3|-
CSAQKGVSTDTQYF
TGCAGTGCACAGAAGGGGGTTAGCACAGATACGCAGTATTTT
>TRBV19|-|TRBJ1-6|many
CASSTDYNSPLHF
TGTGCCAGTAGTACGGACTATAATTCACCCCTCCACTTT
>TRBV4-2|TRBD1|TRBJ2-1|-
CASSQGDRVNEQFF
TGTGCCAGCAGCCAAGGGGACAGGGTCAATGAGCAGTTCTTC
>TRBV10-3|-|TRBJ1-1|-
CAIREAGPIAEAFF
TGTGCCATCAGGGAAGCCGGACCGATAGCTGAAGCTTTCTTT
>TRBV18|TRBD1|TRBJ2-5|-
CASSQGAAETQYF
TGTGCCAGCTCCCAGGGGGCGGCGGAGACCCAGTACTTC
>TRBV5-1|-|TRBJ2-3|few
CASSPDRHTDTQYF
TGCGCCAGCAGCCCGGACAGACACACAGATACGCAGTATTTT
>TRBV5-1|-|TRBJ1-1|many
CASSLLGVVAFF
TGCGCCAGCAGCTTGCTGGGGGTGGTAGCTTTCTTT
>TRBV29-1|-|TRBJ2-3|many
CSVESGTDTQYF
TGCAGCGTTGAGTCGGGCACAGATACGCAGTATTTT
>TRBV5-1|-|TRBJ2-2|many
CASSLAGADFTGELFF
TGCGCCAGCAGCTTGGCCGGAGCCGACTTCACCGGGGAGCTGTTTTTT
>TRBV29-1|-|TRBJ1-5|-
CSVRGAGTGNNQPQHF
TGCAGCGTCCGGGGGGCAGGGACCGGTAACAATCAGCCCCAGCATTTT
>TRBV15|-|TRBJ2-7|many
CATSRDPPRRSYEQYF
TGTGCCACCAGCAGAGATCCCCCCAGACGTTCCTACGAGCAGTACTTC
>TRBV29-1|-|TRBJ1-2|-
CSVDGSWGYTF
TGCAGCGTTGATGGCTCGTGGGGCTACACCTTC
>TRBV12-3/TRBV12-4|-|TRBJ2-6|few
CASSFLTSGANVLTF
TGTGCCAGCAGTTTTTTGACCTCTGGGGCCAACGTCCTGACTTTC
>TRBV12-2|-|TRBJ2-2|-
CASRLEDRTGRTGELFF
TGTGCAAGTCGCTTAGAAGATAGGACAGGGCGGACCGGGGAGCTGTTTTTT
>TRBV20-1|-|TRBJ2-1|-
CSVRGPINYNEQFF
TGCAGTGTGAGGGGCCCCATAAACTACAATGAGCAGTTCTTC
>TRBV20-1|-|TRBJ2-3|-
CSARDTYTGASTDTQYF
TGCAGTGCTAGAGATACCTATACGGGCGCAAGCACAGATACGCAGTATTTT
>TRBV6-5|-|TRBJ2-7|-
CASSYSPGLSFYEQYF
TGTGCCAGCAGTTACTCTCCGGGACTTTCCTTCTACGAGCAGTACTTC
>TRBV29-1|-|TRBJ1-5|few
CSVGGDSNQPQHF
TGCAGCGTTGGGGGGGACAGCAATCAGCCCCAGCATTTT
>TRBV23-1|TRBD1|TRBJ2-2|-
CASIKGTANTGELFF
TGCGCCAGCATCAAAGGGACAGCGAACACCGGGGAGCTGTTTTTT
>TRBV6-5|-|TRBJ2-5|many
CASSSSDRQTQYF
TGTGCCAGCAGTTCTAGCGACCGGCAGACCCAGTACTTC
>TRBV5-1|TRBD1|TRBJ2-2|many
CASSSRTGDTGELFF
TGCGCCAGCAGCTCCAGGACAGGGGACACCGGGGAGCTGTTTTTT
>TRBV20-1|-|TRBJ1-5|many
CSARAGGKSNQPQHF
TGCAGTGCTAGAGCTGGGGGGAAAAGCAATCAGCCCCAGCATTTT
>TRBV5-1|-|TRBJ2-3|many
CASSQFITDTQYF
TGCGCCAGCAGCCAGTTTATCACAGATACGCAGTATTTT
>TRBV5-8|-|TRBJ2-1|many
CASSFRQGTYNEQFF
TGTGCCAGCAGCTTCCGGCAGGGAACCTACAATGAGCAGTTCTTC
>TRBV12-3/TRBV12-4|-|TRBJ2-5|many
CASRPQEVQETQYF
TGTGCCAGCAGGCCACAGGAGGTTCAAGAGACCCAGTACTTC
>TRBV20-1|TRBD2|TRBJ2-1|-
CSASRGLAGGLYNEQFF
TGCAGTGCTAGTCGTGGGCTAGCGGGGGGGCTCTACAATGAGCAGTTCTTC
>TRBV20-1|-|TRBJ1-2|many
CSARDADPISNYGYTF
TGCAGTGCTAGAGATGCGGACCCGATTTCTAACTATGGCTACACCTTC
>TRBV20-1|-|TRBJ2-5|many
CSASREYQETQYF
TGCAGTGCTAGCAGGGAGTACCAAGAGACCCAGTACTTC
>TRBV20-1|-|TRBJ2-7|-
CSARVVDEQYF
TGCAGTGCTAGAGTTGTGGACGAGCAGTACTTC
>TRBV5-1|-|TRBJ2-7|-
CASSLGGSRSYEQYF
TGCGCCAGCAGCTTGGGGGGGTCGAGGTCCTACGAGCAGTACTTC
>TRBV11-2|-|TRBJ2-2|many
CASSLGWLSNTGELFF
TGTGCCAGCAGCTTAGGATGGCTATCGAACACCGGGGAGCTGTTTTTT
>TRBV5-1|TRBD1|TRBJ2-3|many
CASEPTVGGQTDTQYF
TGCGCCAGCGAACCCACGGTAGGGGGCCAGACAGATACGCAGTATTTT
>TRBV10-3|-|TRBJ2-7|-
CASSDTSDAYEQYF
TGTGCCAGCAGCGACACGTCTGATGCCTACGAGCAGTACTTC
>TRBV7-2|-|TRBJ2-2|-
CASSSRIDGELFF
TGTGCCAGCAGCTCTCGTATAGACGGGGAGCTGTTTTTT
>TRBV6-1|TRBD2|TRBJ2-7|-
CASTAGGITSYEQYF
TGTGCCAGCACAGCCGGGGGGATAACTTCCTACGAGCAGTACTTC
>TRBV29-1|-|TRBJ2-3|many
CSVEGGPSDTQYF
TGCAGCGTTGAGGGGGGGCCTTCAGATACGCAGTATTTT
>TRBV28|-|TRBJ2-1|-
CASSLLSHGPEQFF
TGTGCCAGCAGTTTACTTTCCCACGGACCTGAGCAGTTCTTC
>TRBV20-1|-|TRBJ1-2|many
CSARDLMGSLVGYGYTF
TGCAGTGCTAGAGATCTAATGGGGAGCCTTGTAGGCTATGGCTACACCTTC
>TRBV9|TRBD1|TRBJ2-7|-
CASSAGQGALEQYF
TGTGCCAGCAGCGCCGGACAGGGTGCACTCGAGCAGTACTTC
>TRBV12-3/TRBV12-4|-|TRBJ1-4|many
CASSFLNEKLFF
TGTGCCAGCAGTTTCTTAAATGAAAAACTGTTTTTT
>TRBV20-1|-|TRBJ1-5|-
CSAPVGHTNQPQHF
TGCAGTGCTCCCGTCGGGCATACCAATCAGCCCCAGCATTTT
>TRBV20-1|TRBD2|TRBJ2-3|few
CSARASKRGLAGADRTDTQYF
TGCAGTGCTAGAGCCAGTAAGAGGGGACTAGCGGGGGCGGACCGCACAGATACGCAGTATTTT
>TRBV11-2|-|TRBJ2-7|-
CASTRTGLYEQYF
TGTGCCAGCACCCGTACAGGGCTGTACGAGCAGTACTTC
>TRBV20-1|TRBD2|TRBJ2-7|-
CSAISGGRGEQYF
TGCAGTGCTATTAGCGGGGGCCGAGGAGAGCAGTACTTC
>TRBV11-2|-|TRBJ2-3|few
CASSSKPGPAVDTQYF
TGTGCCAGCAGCTCCAAACCGGGACCCGCGGTAGATACGCAGTATTTT
>TRBV12-3/TRBV12-4|-|TRBJ1-6|-
CASSLRVSPLHF
TGTGCCAGCAGTTTACGGGTTTCACCCCTCCACTTT
>TRBV7-9|-|TRBJ2-1|few
CASSRPGEQFF
TGTGCCAGCAGCCGACCGGGAGAGCAGTTCTTC
>TRBV10-3|TRBD1|TRBJ1-4|-
CAIRDRVNEKLFF
TGTGCCATTCGGGACAGAGTCAATGAAAAACTGTTTTTT